The clone carrying this T cell receptor (beta chain) was observed at least ten times. Antigen specificity is unknown. The data were taken from a study of CD8 T cells in ankylosing spondylitis. General study results and limits: Those disease-linked clones were CD8+; they were also relatively rare in peripheral blood.

One entry per CDR3 protein results from TCRdb running MiXCR on the 5' RACE reads. The sample has more than 150,000 distinct CDR3 sequences, about 18% seen once. The length of the CDR3 is 13 residues. V lost 5 bases and J lost 4, with 11 bases in between. This clonotype was obtained from a male donor aged 5 to 30 with ankylosing spondylitis or in good health (not recorded which). The sequencing sample was made of blood, either unsorted or a sorted T cell fraction (not recorded which). The genes are TRBV12-3 or TRBV12-4 and TRBJ1-1; D ambiguous. In DNA form, the CDR3 reads TGTGCCAGCAGTACCCGGGAGGGCACTGAAGCTTTCTTT. As protein: CASSTREGTEAFF.